What follows is one T cell receptor beta chain and its context. Its target is unknown. Assays were performed on 9.7 x 10^4 or so TCR templates per sample. This table comes from immunoSEQ multiplex PCR, and its TCRdb copy is limited to in-frame clones, with some not included. Of 100,000 or so clones listed, 92% are singletons. V was pared by 4 bases and J by 6 bases, with 16 bases between. CDR1 and CDR2 from the germline V gene are SNHLY and FYNNEI. This CDR3 region has 14 residues. This entry belongs to a study of siplizumab effects on memory and regulatory T cells. Points from the study as a whole: Proliferating clones, CD4+ or CD8+, lacked an assignable naive or memory phenotype in roughly 75-95% of cases. Left unconfirmed was the suppressive function of proliferating Tregs from siplizumab cultures. Alloreactive sequences traceable to unstimulated CD4+ memory cells were significantly reduced by siplizumab.

The material sequenced was non-Treg CD4+ T cells sorted from blood. The chain carries TRBV2 and TRBJ2-7; D unclear. The sequence was obtained from a human donor in good health. CDR3 DNA sequence: TGTGCCAGCAGTGCCCGCTTTACACTCTCCGAGCAGTACTTC. The encoded protein is CASSARFTLSEQYF.